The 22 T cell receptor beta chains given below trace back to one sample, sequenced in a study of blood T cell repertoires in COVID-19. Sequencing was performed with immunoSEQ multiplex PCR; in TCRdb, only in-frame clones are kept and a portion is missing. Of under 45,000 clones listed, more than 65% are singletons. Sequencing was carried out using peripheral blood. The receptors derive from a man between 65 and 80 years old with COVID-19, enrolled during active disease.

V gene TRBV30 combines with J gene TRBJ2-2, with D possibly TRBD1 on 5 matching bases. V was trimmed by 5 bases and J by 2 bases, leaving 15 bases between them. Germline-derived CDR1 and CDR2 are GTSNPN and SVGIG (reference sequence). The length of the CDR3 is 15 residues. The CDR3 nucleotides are TGTGCCTGGGGAAGGGGAAGCTCAAACACCGGGGAGCTGTTTTTT. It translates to CAWGRGSSNTGELFF.

CDR3: CASRLIVGAGYIQYF. Here the CDR3 DNA reads TGTGCCAGCAGGTTGATTGTTGGGGCGGGATACATTCAGTACTTC. The V gene is TRBV28, the J gene TRBJ2-4; weak D call: TRBD2 (6 bases). Germline V CDR1 and CDR2: MDHEN, SYDVKM. This CDR3 region has 15 residues. The V end was cut by 6 bases, the J end by 8 bases, with 20 bases between.

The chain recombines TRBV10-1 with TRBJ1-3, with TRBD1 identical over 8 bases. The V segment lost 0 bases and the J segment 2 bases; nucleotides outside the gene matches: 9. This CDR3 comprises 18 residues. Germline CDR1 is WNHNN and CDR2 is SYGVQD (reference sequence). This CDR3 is CASSESTGVGRAGNTIYF. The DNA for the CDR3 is TGCGCCAGCAGTGAGTCGACAGGGGTGGGGAGGGCTGGAAACACCATATATTTT.

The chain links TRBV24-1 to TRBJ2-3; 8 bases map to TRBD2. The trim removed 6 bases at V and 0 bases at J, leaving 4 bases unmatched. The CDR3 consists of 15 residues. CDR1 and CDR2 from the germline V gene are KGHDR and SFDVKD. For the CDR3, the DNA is TGTGCCACCAGTCACGGGAGGGGGAGCACAGATACGCAGTATTTT. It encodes CATSHGRGSTDTQYF.

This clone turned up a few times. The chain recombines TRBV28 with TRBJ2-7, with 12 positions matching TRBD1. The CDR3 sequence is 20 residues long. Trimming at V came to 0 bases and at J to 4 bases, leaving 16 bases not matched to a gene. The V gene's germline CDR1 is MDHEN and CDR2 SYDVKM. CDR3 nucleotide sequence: TGTGCCAGCAGTTTATGGGGACAGGGGGCGAAAGATTCTGGCGGTTACGAGCAGTACTTC. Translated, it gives CASSLWGQGAKDSGGYEQYF.

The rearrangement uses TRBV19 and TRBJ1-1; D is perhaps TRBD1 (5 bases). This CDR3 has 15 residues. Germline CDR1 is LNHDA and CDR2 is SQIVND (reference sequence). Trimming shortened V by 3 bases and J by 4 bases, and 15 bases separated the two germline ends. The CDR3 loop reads CASSINGGVGTEAFF. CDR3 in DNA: TGTGCCAGTAGTATCAACGGGGGAGTAGGCACTGAAGCTTTCTTT.

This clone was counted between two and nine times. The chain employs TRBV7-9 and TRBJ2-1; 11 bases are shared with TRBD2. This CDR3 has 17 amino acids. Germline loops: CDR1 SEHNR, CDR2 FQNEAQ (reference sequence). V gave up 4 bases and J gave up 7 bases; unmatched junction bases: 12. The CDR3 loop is CASSSTATSGSRNEQFF. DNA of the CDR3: TGTGCCAGCAGCTCAACCGCTACTAGCGGGAGTAGGAATGAGCAGTTCTTC.

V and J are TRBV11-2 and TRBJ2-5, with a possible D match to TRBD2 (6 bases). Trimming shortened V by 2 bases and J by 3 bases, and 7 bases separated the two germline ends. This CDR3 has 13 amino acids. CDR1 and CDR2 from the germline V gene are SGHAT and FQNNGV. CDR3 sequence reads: CASSLWEEETQYF. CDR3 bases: TGTGCCAGCAGCTTATGGGAGGAAGAGACCCAGTACTTC.

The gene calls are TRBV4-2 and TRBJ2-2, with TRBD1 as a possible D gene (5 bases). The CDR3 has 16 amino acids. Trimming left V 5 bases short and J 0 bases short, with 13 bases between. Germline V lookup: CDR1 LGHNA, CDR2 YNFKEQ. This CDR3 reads CASSSRRASNTGELFF. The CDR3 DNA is TGTGCCAGCAGCTCCCGCAGGGCATCGAACACCGGGGAGCTGTTTTTT.

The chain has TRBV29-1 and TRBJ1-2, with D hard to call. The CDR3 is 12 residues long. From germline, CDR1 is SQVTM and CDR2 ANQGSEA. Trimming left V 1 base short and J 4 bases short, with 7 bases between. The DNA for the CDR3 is TGCAGCGTTGAAGCGAACACCTATGGCTACACCTTC. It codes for CSVEANTYGYTF.

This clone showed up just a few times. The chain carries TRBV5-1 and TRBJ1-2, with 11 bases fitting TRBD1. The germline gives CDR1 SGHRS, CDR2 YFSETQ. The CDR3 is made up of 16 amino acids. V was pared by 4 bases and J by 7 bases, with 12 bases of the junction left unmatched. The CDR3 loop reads CASSPGQGAPMFGYTF. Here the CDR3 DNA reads TGCGCCAGCAGCCCCGGACAGGGGGCGCCGATGTTTGGCTACACCTTC.

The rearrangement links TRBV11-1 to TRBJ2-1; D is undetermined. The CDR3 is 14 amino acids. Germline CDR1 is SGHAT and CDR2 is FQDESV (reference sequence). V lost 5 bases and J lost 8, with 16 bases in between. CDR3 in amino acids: CASSNRRVAHEQFF. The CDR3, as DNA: TGTGCCAGCAGCAACCGACGGGTAGCTCATGAGCAGTTCTTC.

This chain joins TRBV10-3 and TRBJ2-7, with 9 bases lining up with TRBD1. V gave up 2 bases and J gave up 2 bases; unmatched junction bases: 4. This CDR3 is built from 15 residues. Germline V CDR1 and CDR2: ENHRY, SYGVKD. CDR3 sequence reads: CAISEPGQGPYEQYF. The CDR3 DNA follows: TGTGCCATCAGTGAGCCAGGACAGGGGCCCTACGAGCAGTACTTC.

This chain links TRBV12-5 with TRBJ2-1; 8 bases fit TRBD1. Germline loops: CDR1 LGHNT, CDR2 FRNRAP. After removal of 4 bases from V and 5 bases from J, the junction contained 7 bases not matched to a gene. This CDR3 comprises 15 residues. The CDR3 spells CASGSGGSYHNEQFF. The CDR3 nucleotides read TGTGCTAGTGGTTCAGGGGGCTCGTACCACAATGAGCAGTTCTTC.

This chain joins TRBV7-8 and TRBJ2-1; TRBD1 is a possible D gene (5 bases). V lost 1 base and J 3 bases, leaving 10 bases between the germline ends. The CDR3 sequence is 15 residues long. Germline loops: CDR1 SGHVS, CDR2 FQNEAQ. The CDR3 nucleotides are TGTGCCAGCAGCTTAGGACAGTTCCTCTACAATGAGCAGTTCTTC. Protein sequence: CASSLGQFLYNEQFF.

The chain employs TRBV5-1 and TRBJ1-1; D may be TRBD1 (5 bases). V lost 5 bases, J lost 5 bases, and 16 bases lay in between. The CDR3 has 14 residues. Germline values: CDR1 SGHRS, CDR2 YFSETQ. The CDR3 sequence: CASRPLGGRTEAFF. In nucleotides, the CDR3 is TGCGCCAGCAGGCCTCTGGGGGGTAGGACTGAAGCTTTCTTT. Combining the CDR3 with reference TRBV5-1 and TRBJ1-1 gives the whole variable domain KAGVTQTPRYLIKTRGQQVTLSCSPISGHRSVSWYQQTPGQGLQFLFEYFSETQRNKGNFPGRFSGRQFSNSRSEMNVSTLELGDSALYLCASRPLGGRTEAFFGQGTRLTVV.

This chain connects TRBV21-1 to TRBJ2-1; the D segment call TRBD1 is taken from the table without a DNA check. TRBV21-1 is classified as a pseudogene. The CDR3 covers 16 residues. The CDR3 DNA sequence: TGTGCCAGCAGCCTTCTGCGGACAGGGTGCGGCAATGAGCAGTTCTTC. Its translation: CASSLLRTGCGNEQFF.

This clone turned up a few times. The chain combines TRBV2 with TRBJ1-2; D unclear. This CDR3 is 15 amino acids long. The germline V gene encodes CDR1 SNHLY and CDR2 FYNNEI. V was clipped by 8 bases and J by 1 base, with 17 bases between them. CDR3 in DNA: TGTGCCAGCGACCCGATGGCAGGTTTTAACTATGGCTACACCTTC. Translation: CASDPMAGFNYGYTF.

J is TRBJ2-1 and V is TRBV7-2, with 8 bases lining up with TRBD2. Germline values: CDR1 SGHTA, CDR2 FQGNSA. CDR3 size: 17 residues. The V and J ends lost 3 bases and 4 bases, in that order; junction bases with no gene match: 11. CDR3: CASSFLGGASGYNEQFF. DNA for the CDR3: TGTGCCAGCAGCTTCCTCGGGGGGGCTAGCGGTTACAATGAGCAGTTCTTC.

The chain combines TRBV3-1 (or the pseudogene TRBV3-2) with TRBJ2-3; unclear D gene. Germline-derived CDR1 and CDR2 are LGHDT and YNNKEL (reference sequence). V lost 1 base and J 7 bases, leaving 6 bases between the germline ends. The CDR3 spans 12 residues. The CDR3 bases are TGTGCCAGCAGCCAAGCGAGTTATACGCAGTATTTT. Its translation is CASSQASYTQYF.

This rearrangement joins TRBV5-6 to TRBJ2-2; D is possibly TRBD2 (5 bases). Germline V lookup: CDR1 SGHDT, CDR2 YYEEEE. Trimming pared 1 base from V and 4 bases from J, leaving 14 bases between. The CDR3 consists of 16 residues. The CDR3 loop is CASSLYVGEVTGELFF. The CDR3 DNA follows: TGTGCCAGCAGCTTGTATGTGGGAGAGGTCACCGGGGAGCTGTTTTTT.

CDR3 sequence reads: CASSPHRGDSETQYF. CDR3 bases: TGTGCCAGCAGCCCCCATAGGGGGGACAGTGAGACCCAGTACTTC. The chain combines TRBV9 with TRBJ2-5; D may be TRBD1 (7 bases). Trimming cost V 4 bases and J 5 bases, with 18 bases left between them. Germline CDR1 and CDR2: SGDLS and YYNGEE. The CDR3 sequence is 15 residues long. The full variable domain, rest sourced from reference TRBV9 and TRBJ2-5, is DSGVTQTPKHLITATGQRVTLRCSPRSGDLSVYWYQQSLDQGLQFLIQYYNGEERAKGNILERFSAQQFPDLHSELNLSSLELGDSALYFCASSPHRGDSETQYFGPGTRLLVL.